Each of the 31 T cell receptor beta chains below was sequenced from the same sample in a study of blood T cell repertoires in COVID-19. The assay was immunoSEQ multiplex PCR, and TCRdb's table has in-frame clones only and misses some. Here the sample spans around 100,000 clones, 87% being singletons. Material: peripheral blood. The origin of the receptors is a human donor in a cohort sampled during active COVID-19.

V is TRBV7-9 and J is TRBJ1-1; D perhaps matches TRBD1 (5 bases). Germline CDR1 SEHNR, CDR2 FQNEAQ (reference sequence). V lost 6 bases and J lost 8, with 16 bases in between. This CDR3 comprises 13 residues. The CDR3, as DNA: TGTGCCAGCAGTTCTACAGGTTTGGCCGAAGCTTTCTTT. As protein: CASSSTGLAEAFF.

The chain links TRBV6-5 to TRBJ2-7; a possible D gene is TRBD1 (5 bases). The CDR3 runs to 13 residues. Germline CDR1 MNHEY, CDR2 SVGAGI. Trimming stripped 6 bases from V and 7 bases from J, with 16 bases between. The chain's CDR3 is CASRKTGLGEQYF. DNA of the CDR3: TGTGCCAGCAGAAAAACAGGTTTGGGTGAGCAGTACTTC.

This clone was detected once. The chain couples TRBV12-3 or TRBV12-4 to TRBJ1-3, with D possibly being TRBD1 (5 bases). The CDR3 covers 13 residues. Trimming shortened V by 11 bases and J by 1 base, and 12 bases separated the two germline ends. Written as DNA, the CDR3 is TGTGCCTCATCGGGGGGGTCTGGAAACACCATATATTTT. As protein: CASSGGSGNTIYF.

This clone was observed once. V usage is TRBV4-1 and J usage is TRBJ2-7; 8 bases fit TRBD1. Germline CDR1 MGHRA, CDR2 YSYEKL. Unmatched junction bases numbered 6, after V lost 0 bases and J lost 2 bases. CDR3 length: 16 amino acids. Here the CDR3 DNA reads TGCGCCAGCAGCCAAGATCGAGGGACAGGTACCTACGAGCAGTACTTC. Its protein product is CASSQDRGTGTYEQYF.

The chain has TRBV2 and TRBJ2-5, with a tentative D call TRBD1 (5 bases). V was cut by 11 bases and J by 3 bases, with 16 bases left in between. Germline lookup yields CDR1 SNHLY and CDR2 FYNNEI. The CDR3 is 13 residues long. The CDR3 reads CAGSNRSEETQYF. The CDR3, as DNA: TGTGCCGGAAGCAACAGGTCCGAAGAGACCCAGTACTTC.

V is TRBV28 and J is TRBJ2-1; TRBD2 agrees at 13 bases. CDR1 is MDHEN, CDR2 SYDVKM, per germline. This CDR3 contains 15 residues. Trimming removed 6 bases from V and 7 bases from J; junction bases left unmatched: 6. As DNA, the CDR3 is TGTGCCAGCAGCTCCCCGGGACTAGCGGGGAATGAGCAGTTCTTC. Amino acids: CASSSPGLAGNEQFF.

The rearrangement links TRBV27 to TRBJ2-2, with 8 bases fitting TRBD2. Germline CDR1 MNHEY, CDR2 SMNVEV (reference sequence). The ends lost 3 bases at V and 4 bases at J; junction bases unmatched: 4. This CDR3 has 15 amino acids. This CDR3 reads CASSFGGAITGELFF. CDR3 DNA sequence: TGTGCCAGCAGTTTCGGGGGGGCAATCACCGGGGAGCTGTTTTTT.

The V gene is TRBV5-3, the J gene TRBJ2-1; possibly TRBD1 for D (6 bases). TRBV5-3 is known as an ORF, though its function is uncertain. This CDR3 comprises 14 residues. Trimming took off 7 bases at V and 0 bases at J, with 11 bases between the two ends. The CDR3 reads CARPDRHSYNEQFF. In nucleotides, the CDR3 is TGTGCCAGACCCGACAGGCACTCCTACAATGAGCAGTTCTTC.

The chain uses TRBV11-3 and TRBJ1-1; TRBD1 is a possible D gene (5 bases). The CDR3 contains 13 residues. V was trimmed by 0 bases and J by 9 bases, leaving 11 bases between them. The germline CDR1 and CDR2 sequences are SGHNT and YENEEA. For the CDR3, the DNA is TGTGCCAGCAGCTTAGATCGGACACGCCAAGCTTTCTTT. This gives the protein CASSLDRTRQAFF.

This clone is a singleton in its sample. V gene TRBV15 combines with J gene TRBJ2-2; perhaps TRBD2 as D (6 bases). Germline V gene sequence: CDR1 LNHNV, CDR2 YYDKDF (reference sequence). Trimming took off 0 bases at V and 5 bases at J, with 13 bases between the two ends. The CDR3 length is 16 residues. The CDR3 here is CATSRDITAGTGELFF. Here the CDR3 DNA reads TGTGCCACCAGCAGAGATATAACGGCGGGGACCGGGGAGCTGTTTTTT.

This chain uses TRBV5-5 with TRBJ1-1; D uncertain. The CDR3 covers 13 residues. CDR1 is SGHKS and CDR2 is YYEKEE in the germline V gene (reference sequence). Trimming took off 1 base at V and 1 base at J, with 5 bases between the two ends. The CDR3 nucleotides are TGTGCCAGCAGCTTGTTCAAGAACACTGAAGCTTTCTTT. This translates into CASSLFKNTEAFF.

This rearrangement joins TRBV9 to TRBJ2-2; maybe TRBD1 (5 bases). CDR1 and CDR2 from the germline V gene are SGDLS and YYNGEE. This CDR3 has 14 residues. V lost 5 bases and J 6 bases, leaving 14 bases between the germline ends. CDR3 in DNA: TGTGCCAGCAGTAGGGGCAGGATTGCCGGGGAGCTGTTTTTT. Its protein is CASSRGRIAGELFF.

The J gene is TRBJ2-1, the V gene TRBV24-1, with 9 bases fitting TRBD1. V lost 3 bases and J lost 5; bases outside the gene matches: 10. The CDR3 is 17 residues long. Germline CDR1 reads KGHDR; CDR2 reads SFDVKD. The CDR3 loop is CATSDQDRGRVHNEQFF. In DNA, the CDR3 is TGTGCCACCAGTGATCAGGACAGGGGCAGGGTACACAATGAGCAGTTCTTC.

J is TRBJ2-5 and V is TRBV7-3, with 10 bases that match TRBD1. J gave up 1 base and V 3 bases, and 14 bases lay outside the gene matches. Germline CDR1 SGHTA, CDR2 FQGTGA. The CDR3 contains 19 residues. CDR3 residues: CASSLLPGQGMGSQETQYF. CDR3 bases: TGTGCCAGCAGCTTGCTTCCGGGACAGGGGATGGGAAGCCAAGAGACCCAGTACTTC.

The chain recombines TRBV10-3 with TRBJ2-7; TRBD1 agrees at 7 bases. CDR1 ENHRY and CDR2 SYGVKD come from the germline V gene. With 5 bases clipped from V and 3 bases from J, the junction kept 4 bases outside the gene matches. The CDR3 sequence is 13 residues long. CDR3 amino acids: CAISTGTDYEQYF. The CDR3 coding sequence is TGTGCCATCAGTACCGGGACAGACTACGAGCAGTACTTC.

This clone appeared a single time. V and J are TRBV5-1 and TRBJ1-1; D not certain. Germline values: CDR1 SGHRS, CDR2 YFSETQ. Trimming shortened V by 4 bases and J by 0 bases, and 10 bases separated the two germline ends. The CDR3 loop spans 14 amino acids. This CDR3 reads CASSGGDVNTEAFF. The CDR3 region has the DNA TGCGCCAGCAGCGGAGGAGATGTGAACACTGAAGCTTTCTTT.

The rearrangement joins TRBV12-3 or TRBV12-4 to TRBJ2-7, with D possibly matching TRBD2 (5 bases). V was cut by 5 bases and J by 5 bases, with 10 bases left in between. The CDR3 runs to 12 residues. The DNA for the CDR3 is TGTGCCAGCAGTCCACTAGGACACGAGCAGTACTTC. Translating gives CASSPLGHEQYF.

V usage is TRBV15 and J usage is TRBJ1-1, with no clear D. The CDR3 totals 18 residues. V dropped 0 bases and J dropped 3 bases, with 20 bases sitting between them. Germline V lookup: CDR1 LNHNV, CDR2 YYDKDF (reference sequence). The CDR3 nucleotides are TGTGCCACCAGCAGAGATGTAACCAGCGGCTTACGCGACACTGAAGCTTTCTTT. This sequence encodes CATSRDVTSGLRDTEAFF.

The CDR3: CASSRGQGADEKLFF. CDR3 sequence (DNA): TGTGCCAGCAGCCGGGGACAGGGGGCCGATGAAAAACTGTTTTTT. The chain combines TRBV4-2 with TRBJ1-4; 12 nucleotides match TRBD1. Per the germline V gene, CDR1 is LGHNA and CDR2 is YNFKEQ. The CDR3 contains 15 residues. The junction had 3 bases not matched to a gene; V was cut back by 4 bases and J by 6 bases.

This clone came up once. The rearrangement uses TRBV6-5 and TRBJ1-3; D possibly corresponds to TRBD1 (6 bases). Germline CDR1 reads MNHEY; CDR2 reads SVGAGI. The CDR3 runs to 15 residues. The V end lost 5 bases, the J end lost 2 bases, and 13 bases lay between the germline ends. The CDR3 loop reads CASSLGGAPGNTIYF. The DNA for the CDR3 is TGTGCCAGCAGTCTTGGGGGGGCCCCTGGAAACACCATATATTTT.

The CDR3 loop is CAISERLAGADEQFF. Here the CDR3 DNA reads TGTGCCATCAGTGAGAGGCTAGCGGGGGCGGATGAGCAGTTCTTC. This chain joins TRBV10-3 and TRBJ2-1, with TRBD2 matching over 10 bases. The V gene end was trimmed by 2 bases and the J gene end by 8 bases; junction bases not matched to a gene: 6. Germline loops: CDR1 ENHRY, CDR2 SYGVKD. CDR3 length: 15 residues.

This clone was seen just once. The V and J genes are TRBV27 and TRBJ2-7; D possibly corresponds to TRBD2 (6 bases). Germline V lookup: CDR1 MNHEY, CDR2 SMNVEV (reference sequence). The CDR3 is made up of 16 amino acids. Trimming removed 2 bases at V and 3 bases at J, with 17 bases between. The CDR3 sequence is CASSLRGLGSFYEQYF. The CDR3 bases are TGTGCCAGCAGTTTACGGGGACTGGGGTCCTTCTACGAGCAGTACTTC.

The chain is built from TRBV27 and TRBJ2-7, with D perhaps matching TRBD1 (5 bases). The CDR3 is 14 residues long. Germline values: CDR1 MNHEY, CDR2 SMNVEV (reference sequence). V shed 5 bases and J shed 2 bases, with 13 bases lying between them. The CDR3 coding sequence is TGTGCCAGCAGTCTGAACAGGAGAACCTACGAGCAGTACTTC. Its protein is CASSLNRRTYEQYF.

This chain links TRBV18 with TRBJ1-2, with a weak D call TRBD1 (5 bases). V shed 4 bases and J shed 0 bases, with 12 bases lying between them. CDR1 is KGHSH and CDR2 is LQKENI in the germline V gene. The CDR3 totals 15 residues. The CDR3 reads CASSHDGGANYGYTF. CDR3 bases: TGTGCCAGCTCACACGACGGGGGAGCTAACTATGGCTACACCTTC.

This chain uses TRBV28 with TRBJ1-2; 7 bases are a match to TRBD1. Germline V gives CDR1 MDHEN, CDR2 SYDVKM. V dropped 4 bases and J dropped 7; count of bases not matched to a gene: 9. CDR3 length: 14 residues. For the CDR3, the DNA is TGTGCCAGCAGTTCCCCAGACAGGGATAGTGGCTACACCTTC. This codes for CASSSPDRDSGYTF.

V usage is TRBV9 and J usage is TRBJ2-1; D is perhaps TRBD2 (6 bases). V was clipped by 5 bases and J by 10 bases, with 10 bases between them. The CDR3 contains 11 residues. Germline V gives CDR1 SGDLS, CDR2 YYNGEE. The CDR3 nucleotides are TGTGCCAGCAGTGAAGGAGGGGAGCAGTTCTTC. It specifies CASSEGGEQFF.

This sequence joins TRBV15 and TRBJ2-5, with 8 bases fitting TRBD2. The V gene end was trimmed by 4 bases and the J gene end by 4 bases; junction bases not matched to a gene: 8. The V gene's germline CDR1 is LNHNV and CDR2 YYDKDF (reference sequence). The CDR3 spans 15 residues. CDR3 DNA sequence: TGTGCCACCAGCACTGAGGCGCTAGCGGGAGAGACCCAGTACTTC. Translation gives CATSTEALAGETQYF.

This clone was observed a handful of times. The gene calls are TRBV4-2 and TRBJ2-1; TRBD2 matches at 7 bases. Germline CDR1 reads LGHNA; CDR2 reads YNFKEQ. There are 17 residues in the CDR3. Trimming took 0 bases from V and 7 from J; bases not matched to a gene: 12. For the CDR3, the DNA is TGTGCCAGCAGCCAAGATTTTTGGGGAGGGCCGAGGAATGAGCAGTTCTTC. Its translation is CASSQDFWGGPRNEQFF.

The chain employs TRBV5-4 and TRBJ1-4; D unresolved. Germline CDR1 and CDR2: SGHNT and YYREEE (reference sequence). This CDR3 is built from 14 residues. Trimming pared 0 bases from V and 3 bases from J, leaving 6 bases between. The CDR3 loop is CASSLGGSNEKLFF. The CDR3 DNA sequence: TGTGCCAGCAGCTTGGGAGGGTCTAATGAAAAACTGTTTTTT.

This clone was seen more than once but under ten times. J is TRBJ2-7 and V is TRBV7-2, with unresolved D. This CDR3 comprises 11 residues. Trimming took 2 bases from V and 5 from J, leaving 4 bases between them. Germline CDR1 is SGHTA and CDR2 is FQGNSA. For the CDR3, the DNA is TGTGCCAGCAGCTTACGGGACGAGCAGTACTTC. Translation: CASSLRDEQYF. Filled out from reference TRBV7-2 and TRBJ2-7, the complete variable domain reads GAGVSQSPSNKVTEKGKDVELRCDPISGHTALYWYRQSLGQGLEFLIYFQGNSAPDKSGLPSDRFSAERTGGSVSTLTIQRTQQEDSAVYLCASSLRDEQYFGPGTRLTVT.

The chain combines TRBV13 with TRBJ2-7, with D unresolved. Germline CDR1 and CDR2: PRHDT and FYEKMQ (reference sequence). V lost 4 bases and J lost 0, with 7 bases in between. This CDR3 has 13 amino acids. In DNA form, the CDR3 reads TGTGCCAGCAGCTCTGGCAGCTCCTACGAGCAGTACTTC. Amino acids: CASSSGSSYEQYF.